These 22 T cell receptor beta chains were all obtained from the same sample, sequenced in a study of T cells after yellow fever vaccination. In TCRdb, the 5' RACE reads were re-called with MiXCR into one record per CDR3 protein. The table includes more than 75,000 distinct CDR3 sequences, roughly 10% detected once. This material consisted of CD8+ T cells not binding an NS4B(214-222) dextramer, sorted from PBMCs, taken roughly 14 days after the first yellow fever vaccination. All receptors come from a young man who received the YFV17D yellow fever vaccine.

Within the sample, this clonotype is medium-sized. The chain recombines TRBV29-1 with TRBJ1-2; D gene unclear. Looked up from germline, CDR1 is SQVTM and CDR2 is ANQGSEA. The ends were cut back, 3 bases at V and 7 bases at J, with 12 bases in the middle. The CDR3 sequence is 12 residues long. CDR3 DNA: TGCAGCGTTGACGACGGAATGGGTGGCTACACCTTC. Protein sequence: CSVDDGMGGYTF.

Ten or more counts support this clonotype. The chain joins TRBV7-2 to TRBJ2-1; TRBD2 matches 12 bases. V was clipped by 4 bases and J by 6 bases; unmatched bases: 4. This CDR3 has 15 residues. The germline V gene encodes CDR1 SGHTA and CDR2 FQGNSA. CDR3 residues: CASSYLAGGGNEQFF. The CDR3 nucleotides are TGTGCCAGCAGCTATCTAGCGGGGGGGGGCAATGAGCAGTTCTTC.

J is TRBJ1-2 and V is TRBV29-1; 8 bases map to TRBD1. The V segment lost 3 bases and the J segment 6 bases; nucleotides outside the gene matches: 6. In germline, CDR1 is SQVTM, CDR2 ANQGSEA. This CDR3 spans 13 amino acids. The DNA of the CDR3 is TGCAGCGTTGAGGACAGGGTTTACGATGGCTACACCTTC. Translated: CSVEDRVYDGYTF.

V gene TRBV19 combines with J gene TRBJ2-5, with 11 bases that match TRBD2. Germline-derived CDR1 and CDR2 are LNHDA and SQIVND (reference sequence). This CDR3 is 15 amino acids long. With 6 bases clipped from V and 5 bases from J, the junction kept 8 bases outside the gene matches. CDR3 coding DNA: TGTGCCAGTAGATCCTTAGCGGGGGGGAGGGAGACCCAGTACTTC. Its protein is CASRSLAGGRETQYF.

CDR3: CASSLTAGWTEAFF. The CDR3 nucleotides are TGTGCCAGCAGCTTGACGGCAGGGTGGACTGAAGCTTTCTTT. The rearrangement links TRBV5-6 to TRBJ1-1, with D tentatively TRBD1 (5 bases). CDR3 size: 14 residues. Trimming pared 1 base from V and 5 bases from J, leaving 12 bases between. Germline loops: CDR1 SGHDT, CDR2 YYEEEE.

This clonotype was seen a few times. The chain couples TRBV6-5 to TRBJ2-3; D may be TRBD1 (5 bases). The CDR3 has 15 residues. V was cut by 1 base and J by 2 bases, with 10 bases left in between. Germline lookup yields CDR1 MNHEY and CDR2 SVGAGI. The CDR3 is CASSYYAGPTDTQYF. For the CDR3, the DNA is TGTGCCAGCAGTTACTATGCAGGGCCCACAGATACGCAGTATTTT.

This clonotype was detected ten times or more. The chain uses TRBV4-1 and TRBJ2-3; D could derive from TRBD1 or TRBD2 (5 bases each). The germline V gene has CDR1 MGHRA and CDR2 YSYEKL. This CDR3 is built from 15 residues. Trimming pared 4 bases from V and 1 base from J, leaving 12 bases between. The CDR3 DNA reads as TGCGCCAGCAGCCCTCGAGGGGTGGGCACAGATACGCAGTATTTT. Its protein product is CASSPRGVGTDTQYF.

This clonotype occurred many times. The rearrangement uses TRBV3-1 and TRBJ2-5, with 12 nucleotides matching TRBD2. V shed 1 base, J shed 1 base, and the junction held 7 bases outside the gene matches. The germline V gene encodes CDR1 LGHDT and CDR2 YNNKEL (reference sequence). This CDR3 region has 18 residues. DNA of the CDR3: TGTGCCAGCAGCCAAGCTAGCGGGGGGGCGGGACTCCAAGAGACCCAGTACTTC. Its translation is CASSQASGGAGLQETQYF.

Remarks on this clonotype: One end of the junction fails to match germline, which may point to a read error. The chain couples TRBV20-1 to TRBJ1-6; 7 bases are shared with TRBD1. CDR3 size: 17 residues. The germline V gene has CDR1 DFQATT and CDR2 SNEGSKA (reference sequence). The CDR3 loop reads CSARDRDYNPYNSPLHF. CDR3 DNA: TGCAGTGCTCGAGACAGGGACTACAATCCCTATAATTCACCCCTCCACTTT.

This clonotype appeared many times. The V gene is TRBV7-2, the J gene TRBJ2-1, with 9 bases lining up with TRBD2. This CDR3 has 14 amino acids. V lost 7 bases and J lost 3; bases outside the gene matches: 4. Germline V CDR1 and CDR2: SGHTA, FQGNSA. The chain's CDR3 is CASMGLAFYNEQFF. CDR3 bases: TGTGCCAGCATGGGACTAGCCTTCTACAATGAGCAGTTCTTC.

Remarks on this clonotype: A much larger clone lies a single base off, so this may be a read error. The conserved final phenylalanine or tryptophan is absent from the CDR3, which likely points to a read error. J is TRBJ2-1 and V is TRBV7-9; no firm D call. CDR1 and CDR2 (germline): SEHNR, FQNEAQ (reference sequence). This CDR3 comprises 12 residues. Trimming removed 8 bases from V and 4 bases from J, with 9 bases in between. CDR3 in amino acids: CASHAAYNEQFI. CDR3 bases: TGTGCCAGCCACGCGGCTTACAATGAGCAGTTCATC.

This clonotype was seen more than once but under ten times. The V gene is TRBV5-1, the J gene TRBJ2-2; D remains ambiguous. The V gene lost 6 bases and the J gene lost 1 base, with 4 bases spanning the gap. The V gene's germline CDR1 is SGHRS and CDR2 YFSETQ. This CDR3 has 12 residues. The CDR3 here is CASIQNTGELFF. The CDR3, as DNA: TGCGCCAGCATCCAGAACACCGGGGAGCTGTTTTTT.

The table lists this clonotype with many counts. The gene calls are TRBV29-1 and TRBJ1-1, with 9 bases identical to TRBD1. The germline V gene encodes CDR1 SQVTM and CDR2 ANQGSEA. CDR3 length equals 15 residues. V lost 4 bases, J lost 4 bases, and 10 bases stayed unmatched. CDR3 nucleotides: TGCAGCGTTGCCCCGGAACAGGGGGCCTTCACTGAAGCTTTCTTT. It specifies CSVAPEQGAFTEAFF. Variable domain in full (rest from reference TRBV29-1 and TRBJ1-1): SAVISQKPSRDICQRGTSLTIQCQVDSQVTMMFWYRQQPGQSLTLIATANQGSEATYESGFVIDKFPISRPNLTFSTLTVSNMSPEDSSIYLCSVAPEQGAFTEAFFGQGTRLTVV.

V usage is TRBV6-6 and J usage is TRBJ1-5, with D uncertain. The CDR3 covers 13 residues. Looked up from germline, CDR1 is MNHNY and CDR2 is SVGAGI (reference sequence). With 6 bases removed from V and 7 bases from J, the gap between germline ends came to 13 bases. CDR3 loop: CASSPLTEQPQHF. For the CDR3, the DNA is TGTGCCAGCAGCCCACTTACAGAACAGCCCCAGCATTTT.

This chain connects TRBV7-3 to TRBJ2-7; D might be TRBD1 or TRBD2, each matching 5 bases. V dropped 0 bases and J dropped 7 bases, with 16 bases sitting between them. Germline CDR1 reads SGHTA; CDR2 reads FQGTGA. CDR3 length equals 15 residues. The CDR3 DNA reads TGTGCCAGCAGCTTAACCGGGACCCCCGGCGATGAGCAGTACTTC. Translating gives CASSLTGTPGDEQYF.

The sample holds many counts of this clonotype. V gene TRBV6-2 or TRBV6-3 combines with J gene TRBJ2-3; D remains ambiguous. The germline CDR1 and CDR2 sequences are MNHEY and SVGEGT. The V end lost 0 bases, the J end lost 4 bases, and 2 bases lay between the germline ends. The CDR3 is 12 residues long. CDR3 bases: TGTGCCAGCAGTTACTCCTCAGATACGCAGTATTTT. Translation: CASSYSSDTQYF.

This clonotype was seen a handful of times. V usage is TRBV6-1 and J usage is TRBJ2-6, with 11 bases that match TRBD1. Unmatched junction bases numbered 13, after V lost 5 bases and J lost 4 bases. The CDR3 covers 19 residues. Germline V gene data show CDR1 as MNHNS and CDR2 as SASEGT. This chain's CDR3 is CASSTWGGTGGPGANVLTF. The DNA of the CDR3 is TGTGCCAGCAGTACCTGGGGGGGGACAGGGGGTCCCGGGGCCAACGTCCTGACTTTC.

This clonotype is medium-sized. V is TRBV7-3 and J is TRBJ2-1, with 11 bases aligning to TRBD2. CDR1 and CDR2 from the germline V gene are SGHTA and FQGTGA. This CDR3 comprises 15 residues. Trimming removed 5 bases from V and 5 bases from J; junction bases left unmatched: 5. The CDR3 region has the DNA TGTGCCAGCAGCGTTGGACTAGCGGGTAACAATGAGCAGTTCTTC. Amino acids: CASSVGLAGNNEQFF.

This clonotype was observed a handful of times. The V gene is TRBV7-2, the J gene TRBJ2-7, with a weak D call TRBD2 (6 bases). This CDR3 is 14 amino acids long. Trimming shortened V by 3 bases and J by 3 bases, and 12 bases separated the two germline ends. Germline CDR1 SGHTA, CDR2 FQGNSA. Here the CDR3 reads CASSLGGVGYEQYF. The CDR3 region has the DNA TGTGCCAGCAGCTTGGGCGGGGTCGGCTACGAGCAGTACTTC.

The rearrangement uses TRBV7-6 and TRBJ1-1; 7 nucleotides align to TRBD1. The J segment lost 4 bases and the V segment lost 5 bases, leaving 13 bases of the junction unmatched. The germline CDR1 and CDR2 sequences are SGHVS and FNYEAQ. The CDR3 length is 16 residues. The CDR3 loop is CASSPRQGRSVTEAFF. The CDR3, as DNA: TGTGCCAGCAGCCCTAGACAGGGTAGGAGTGTCACTGAAGCTTTCTTT.

This clonotype appeared a few times. The chain has TRBV27 and TRBJ2-1; no definite D call. The CDR3 has 15 residues. Germline lookup yields CDR1 MNHEY and CDR2 SMNVEV (reference sequence). Trimming took off 9 bases at V and 0 bases at J, with 15 bases between the two ends. Written as DNA, the CDR3 is TGTGCCAGTGGATTTGGTCCGGGCTCCTACAATGAGCAGTTCTTC. Amino acids: CASGFGPGSYNEQFF.

Many counts were recorded for this clonotype. The chain employs TRBV6-2 or TRBV6-3 and TRBJ2-1; 7 nucleotides match TRBD2. The CDR3 has 15 amino acids. V shed 4 bases and J 11 bases; nucleotides not matched to a gene: 14. Germline V gives CDR1 MNHEY, CDR2 SVGEGT. The chain's CDR3 is CASSSTNVPGGKQFF. The CDR3 DNA is TGTGCCAGCAGTTCCACGAATGTTCCGGGGGGTAAGCAGTTCTTC.